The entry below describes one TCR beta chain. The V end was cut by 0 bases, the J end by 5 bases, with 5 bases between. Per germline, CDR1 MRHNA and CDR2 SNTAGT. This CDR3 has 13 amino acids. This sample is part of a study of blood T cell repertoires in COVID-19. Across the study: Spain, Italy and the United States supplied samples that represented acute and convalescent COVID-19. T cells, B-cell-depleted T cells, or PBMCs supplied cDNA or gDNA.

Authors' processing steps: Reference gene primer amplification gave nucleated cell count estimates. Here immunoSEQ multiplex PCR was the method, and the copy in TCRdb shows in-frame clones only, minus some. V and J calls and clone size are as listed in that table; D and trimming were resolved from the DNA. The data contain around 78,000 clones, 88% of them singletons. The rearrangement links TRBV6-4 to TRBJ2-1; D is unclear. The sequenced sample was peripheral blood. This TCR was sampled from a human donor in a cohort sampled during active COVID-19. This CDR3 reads CASSDSGHNEQFF. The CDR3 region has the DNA TGTGCCAGCAGTGACTCGGGCCACAATGAGCAGTTCTTC.